One sample yielded the 3 T cell receptor beta chains listed below, sequenced in a study of CXCR3-negative and CXCR3-positive naive CD8 T cells. The TRB cDNA libraries were prepared by 5' RACE with UMI labels. TCRdb re-called the 5' RACE reads and catalogs CDR3 proteins one per entry, DNA excluded. This sample contains thousands of distinct CDR3 sequences. Sequencing was performed on naive CXCR3- CD8+ T cells from blood. Subset of the sample: CD45RO-CCR7+CD27+CD95- naive CD8+ T cells lacking CXCR3 (TNR3-). The receptor source for this set is a human donor in good health. Some clones in this sample may be carry-over from other donors' samples.

Measured by frequency, this clonotype is medium-sized (0.01 to 0.1%). J is TRBJ2-1 and V is TRBV7-8. This CDR3 is 15 amino acids long. Germline-derived CDR1 and CDR2 are SGHVS and FQNEAQ. The CDR3 loop is CASSPGRIVYNEQFF. Filled out from reference TRBV7-8 and TRBJ2-1, the complete variable domain reads GAGVSQSPRYKVAKRGQDVALRCDPISGHVSLFWYQQALGQGPEFLTYFQNEAQLDKSGLPSDRFFAERPEGSVSTLKIQRTQQEDSAVYLCASSPGRIVYNEQFFGPGTRLTVL.

The chain recombines TRBV4-3 with TRBJ2-1; TCRdb's D call of TRBD2 is untestable without DNA. Looked up from germline, CDR1 is LGHNA and CDR2 is YSLEER. The CDR3 loop spans 19 amino acids. The CDR3 here is CASSQGSGTLPFSYNEQFF.

J is TRBJ1-6 and V is TRBV4-3. This CDR3 contains 16 residues. CDR1 is LGHNA and CDR2 is YSLEER in the germline V gene. The CDR3 is CASSQGATSYNSPLHF.